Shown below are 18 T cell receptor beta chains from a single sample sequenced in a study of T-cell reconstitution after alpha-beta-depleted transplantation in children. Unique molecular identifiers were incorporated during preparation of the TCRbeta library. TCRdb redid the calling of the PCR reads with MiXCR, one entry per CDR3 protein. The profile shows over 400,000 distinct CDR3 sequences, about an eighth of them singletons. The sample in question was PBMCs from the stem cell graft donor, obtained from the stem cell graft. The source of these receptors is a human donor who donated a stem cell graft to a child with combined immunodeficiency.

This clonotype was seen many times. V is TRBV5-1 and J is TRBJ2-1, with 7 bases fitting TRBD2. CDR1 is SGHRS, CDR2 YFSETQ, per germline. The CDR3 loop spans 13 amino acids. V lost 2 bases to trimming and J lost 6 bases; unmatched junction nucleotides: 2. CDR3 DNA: TGCGCCAGCAGCTTTCTAGCGGCCAATGAGCAGTTCTTC. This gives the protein CASSFLAANEQFF.

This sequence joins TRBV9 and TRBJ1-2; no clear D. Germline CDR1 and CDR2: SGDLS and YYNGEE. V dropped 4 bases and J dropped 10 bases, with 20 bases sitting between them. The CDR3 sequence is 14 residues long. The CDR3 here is CASSPDGGPNSYTF. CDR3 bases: TGTGCCAGCAGCCCAGACGGTGGACCCAACTCCTACACCTTC. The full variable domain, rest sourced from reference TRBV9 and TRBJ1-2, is DSGVTQTPKHLITATGQRVTLRCSPRSGDLSVYWYQQSLDQGLQFLIQYYNGEERAKGNILERFSAQQFPDLHSELNLSSLELGDSALYFCASSPDGGPNSYTFGSGTRLTVV.

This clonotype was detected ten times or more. CDR3 nucleotide sequence: TGTGCCAGCAGCCAAGGCAAGACAGGGGGAAGCACAGATACGCAGTATTTT. Translated: CASSQGKTGGSTDTQYF. The chain couples TRBV4-2 to TRBJ2-3, with TRBD1 matching 9 bases. Germline CDR1 LGHNA, CDR2 YNFKEQ. The V and J ends lost 1 base and 0 bases, in that order; junction bases with no gene match: 5. The length of the CDR3 is 17 residues.

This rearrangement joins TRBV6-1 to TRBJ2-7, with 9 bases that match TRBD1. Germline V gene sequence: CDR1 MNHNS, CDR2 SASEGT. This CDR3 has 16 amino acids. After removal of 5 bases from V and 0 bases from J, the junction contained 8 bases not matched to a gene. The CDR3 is CASSPGTGLFSYEQYF. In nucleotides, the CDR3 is TGTGCCAGCAGTCCCGGGACAGGGTTGTTCTCCTACGAGCAGTACTTC.

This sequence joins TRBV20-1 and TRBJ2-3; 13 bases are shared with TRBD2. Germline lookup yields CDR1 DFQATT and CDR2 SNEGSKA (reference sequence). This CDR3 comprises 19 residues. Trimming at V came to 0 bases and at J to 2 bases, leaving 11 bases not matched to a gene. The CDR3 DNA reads TGCAGTGCTAGAGACCCTGGGACTAGCGGGAACCGTTACACAGATACGCAGTATTTT. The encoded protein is CSARDPGTSGNRYTDTQYF.

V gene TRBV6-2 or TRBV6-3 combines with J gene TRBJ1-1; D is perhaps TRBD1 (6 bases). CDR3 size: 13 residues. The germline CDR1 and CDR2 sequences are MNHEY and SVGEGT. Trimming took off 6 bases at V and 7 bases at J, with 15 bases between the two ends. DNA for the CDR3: TGTGCCAGCAGCCGACAGGCACATCTTGAAGCTTTCTTT. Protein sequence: CASSRQAHLEAFF.

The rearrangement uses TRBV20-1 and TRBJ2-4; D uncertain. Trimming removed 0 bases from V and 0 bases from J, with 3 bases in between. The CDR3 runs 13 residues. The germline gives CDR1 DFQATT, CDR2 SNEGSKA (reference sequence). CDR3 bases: TGCAGTGCTAGAGATCTAGCCAAAAACATTCAGTACTTC. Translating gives CSARDLAKNIQYF.

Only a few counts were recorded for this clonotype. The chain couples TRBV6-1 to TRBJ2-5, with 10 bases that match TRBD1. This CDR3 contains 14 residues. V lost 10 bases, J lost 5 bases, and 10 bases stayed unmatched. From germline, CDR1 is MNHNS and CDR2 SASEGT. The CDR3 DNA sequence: TGTGCCACCCAATGGACAGGGGGAATGGAGACCCAGTACTTC. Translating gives CATQWTGGMETQYF.

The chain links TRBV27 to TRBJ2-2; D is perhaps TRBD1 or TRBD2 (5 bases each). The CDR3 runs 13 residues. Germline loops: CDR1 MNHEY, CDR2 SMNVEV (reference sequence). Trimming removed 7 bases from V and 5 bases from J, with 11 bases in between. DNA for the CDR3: TGTGCCAGCACCCCATGGGGGACCGGGGAGCTGTTTTTT. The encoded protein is CASTPWGTGELFF.

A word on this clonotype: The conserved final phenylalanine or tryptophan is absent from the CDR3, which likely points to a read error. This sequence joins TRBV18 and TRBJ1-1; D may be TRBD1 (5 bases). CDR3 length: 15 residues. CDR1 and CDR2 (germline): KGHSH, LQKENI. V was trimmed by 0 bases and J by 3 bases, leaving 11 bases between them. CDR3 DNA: TGTGCCAGCTCACCACCCTCCGGGGGTGACACTGAAGCTTTCTGT. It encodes CASSPPSGGDTEAFC.

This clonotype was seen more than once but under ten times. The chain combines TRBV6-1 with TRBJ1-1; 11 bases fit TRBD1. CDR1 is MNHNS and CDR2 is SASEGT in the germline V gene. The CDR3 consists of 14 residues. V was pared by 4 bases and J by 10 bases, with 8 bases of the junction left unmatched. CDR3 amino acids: CASSGQWDRGAAFF. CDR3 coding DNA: TGTGCCAGCAGTGGCCAGTGGGACAGGGGGGCAGCTTTCTTT.

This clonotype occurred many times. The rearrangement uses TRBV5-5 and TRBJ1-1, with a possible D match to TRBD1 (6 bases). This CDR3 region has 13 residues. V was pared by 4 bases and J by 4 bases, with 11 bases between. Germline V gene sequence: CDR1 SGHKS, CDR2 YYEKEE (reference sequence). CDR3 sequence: CASSSTGSTEAFF. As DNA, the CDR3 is TGTGCCAGCAGCAGCACAGGGAGCACTGAAGCTTTCTTT.

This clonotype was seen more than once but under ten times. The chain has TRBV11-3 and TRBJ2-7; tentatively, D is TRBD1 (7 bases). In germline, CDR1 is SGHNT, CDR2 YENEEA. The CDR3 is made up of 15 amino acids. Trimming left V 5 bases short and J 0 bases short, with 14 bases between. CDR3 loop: CASSLIRGVSYEQYF. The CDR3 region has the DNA TGTGCCAGCAGCCTAATCAGGGGGGTCTCCTACGAGCAGTACTTC.

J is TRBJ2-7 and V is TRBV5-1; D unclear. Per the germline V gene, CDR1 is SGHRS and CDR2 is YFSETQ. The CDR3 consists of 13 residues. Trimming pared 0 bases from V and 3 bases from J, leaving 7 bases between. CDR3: CASSLGKDYEQYF. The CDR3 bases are TGCGCCAGCAGCTTGGGCAAGGACTACGAGCAGTACTTC.

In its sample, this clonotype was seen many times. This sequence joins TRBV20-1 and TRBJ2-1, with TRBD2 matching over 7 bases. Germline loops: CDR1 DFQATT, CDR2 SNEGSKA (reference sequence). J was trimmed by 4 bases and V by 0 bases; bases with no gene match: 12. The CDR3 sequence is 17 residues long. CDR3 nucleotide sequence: TGCAGTGCTAGAGATTATCCGGGAGGTGCGATTTACAATGAGCAGTTCTTC. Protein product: CSARDYPGGAIYNEQFF.

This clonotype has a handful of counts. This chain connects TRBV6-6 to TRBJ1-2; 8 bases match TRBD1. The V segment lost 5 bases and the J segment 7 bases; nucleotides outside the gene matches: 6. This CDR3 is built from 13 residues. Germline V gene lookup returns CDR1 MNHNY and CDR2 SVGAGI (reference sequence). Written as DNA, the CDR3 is TGTGCCAGCAGTATGGGACAGGCGGTTGGCTACACCTTC. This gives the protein CASSMGQAVGYTF.

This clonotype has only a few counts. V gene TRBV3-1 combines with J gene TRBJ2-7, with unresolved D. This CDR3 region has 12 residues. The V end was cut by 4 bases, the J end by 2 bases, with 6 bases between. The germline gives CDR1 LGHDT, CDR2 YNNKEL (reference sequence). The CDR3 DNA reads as TGTGCCAGCAGCCGCCTTCCCTACGAGCAGTACTTC. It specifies CASSRLPYEQYF.

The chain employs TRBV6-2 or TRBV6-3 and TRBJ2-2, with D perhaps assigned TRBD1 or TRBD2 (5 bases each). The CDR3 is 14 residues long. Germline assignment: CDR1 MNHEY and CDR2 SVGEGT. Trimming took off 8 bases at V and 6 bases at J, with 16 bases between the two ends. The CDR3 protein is CASAGTLGAGELFF. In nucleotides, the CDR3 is TGTGCCAGCGCAGGGACCCTGGGGGCCGGGGAGCTGTTTTTT.